Listed here are 32 T cell receptor beta chains from one sample, sequenced in a study of early stage breast cancer tumors. TCRdb keeps only in-frame clones here, not all; method: immunoSEQ multiplex PCR. The table has just over 70,000 clones, under 85% seen once. Material for sequencing was blood. The receptors were gathered from a person in their sixties or seventies with breast cancer.

This clone was counted only a few times. The chain combines TRBV28 with TRBJ1-2; 10 bases are a match to TRBD1. Germline CDR1 MDHEN, CDR2 SYDVKM. There are 16 residues in the CDR3. The V gene end was trimmed by 1 base and the J gene end by 0 bases; junction bases not matched to a gene: 2. The CDR3 region is CASSLSGQGSNYGYTF. CDR3 coding DNA: TGTGCCAGCAGTTTATCGGGACAGGGGTCTAACTATGGCTACACCTTC.

This chain uses TRBV14 with TRBJ2-3, with D hard to call. The CDR3 sequence is 15 residues long. The V end lost 3 bases, the J end lost 2 bases, and 12 bases lay between the germline ends. Germline V gene lookup returns CDR1 SGHDN and CDR2 FVKESK. CDR3 in amino acids: CASSQPGSPTDTQYF. For the CDR3, the DNA is TGTGCCAGCAGCCAGCCGGGTAGCCCCACAGATACGCAGTATTTT.

This clone has more than one count but fewer than ten. The CDR3 coding sequence is TGTGCCAGCAGCTTCGGACCAAATAGCAATCAGCCCCAGCATTTT. It is translated as CASSFGPNSNQPQHF. This sequence joins TRBV5-4 and TRBJ1-5; D gene uncertain. The CDR3 has 15 residues. V lost 2 bases to trimming and J lost 0 bases, with 9 bases between them. CDR1 and CDR2 (germline): SGHNT, YYREEE (reference sequence). The complete variable domain, with remaining parts taken from reference TRBV5-4 and TRBJ1-5, reads ETGVTQSPTHLIKTRGQQVTLRCSSQSGHNTVSWYQQALGQGPQFIFQYYREEENGRGNFPPRFSGLQFPNYSSELNVNALELDDSALYLCASSFGPNSNQPQHFGDGTRLSIL.

This rearrangement joins TRBV30 to TRBJ1-1; no firm D call. The CDR3 runs 16 residues. Trimming shortened V by 0 bases and J by 1 base, and 15 bases separated the two germline ends. CDR1 and CDR2 (germline): GTSNPN, SVGIG (reference sequence). CDR3 region: CAWSVIWRTPNTEAFF. CDR3 nucleotides: TGTGCCTGGAGTGTAATATGGAGGACCCCGAACACTGAAGCTTTCTTT.

The V gene is TRBV29-1, the J gene TRBJ2-3, with a possible D match to TRBD2 (7 bases). The length of the CDR3 is 15 residues. Germline CDR1 SQVTM, CDR2 ANQGSEA. V lost 4 bases, J lost 2 bases, and 16 bases lay in between. The CDR3 DNA reads TGCAGCGTTGGGGGGGGCGGATCTGACACAGATACGCAGTATTTT. It codes for CSVGGGGSDTDTQYF.

CDR3 sequence (DNA): TGTGCCAGCAGTACCGCAGGCCAGGGGGAAGCTTTCTTT. Amino acids: CASSTAGQGEAFF. V gene TRBV6-5 combines with J gene TRBJ1-1; tentative D call: TRBD1 (6 bases). V was cut by 5 bases and J by 8 bases, with 15 bases left in between. This CDR3 has 13 amino acids. Germline CDR1 reads MNHEY; CDR2 reads SVGAGI.

The chain recombines TRBV2 with TRBJ2-2; D not resolved. V lost 7 bases and J lost 6, with 12 bases in between. CDR1 and CDR2 (germline): SNHLY, FYNNEI. This CDR3 spans 13 amino acids. CDR3 coding DNA: TGTGCCAGCACCAACCTAAGACCCGGGGAGCTGTTTTTT. It codes for CASTNLRPGELFF.

V and J are TRBV18 and TRBJ2-5; tentative D call: TRBD2 (6 bases). The CDR3 contains 13 residues. Trimming took 8 bases from V and 4 from J, leaving 14 bases between them. The V gene's germline CDR1 is KGHSH and CDR2 LQKENI. CDR3 amino acids: CASGQGAGETQYF. The CDR3 coding sequence is TGTGCCAGCGGCCAGGGAGCGGGAGAGACCCAGTACTTC.

The rearrangement uses TRBV27 and TRBJ2-2; 9 bases fit TRBD2. The V gene's germline CDR1 is MNHEY and CDR2 SMNVEV (reference sequence). This CDR3 contains 14 residues. Losses at the gene ends were 6 bases for V and 7 bases for J; bases not matched to a gene: 6. The CDR3, as DNA: TGTGCCAGCAGCTCCGGGACTAGCATCGGGGAGCTGTTTTTT. Its translation is CASSSGTSIGELFF.

The chain has TRBV4-1 and TRBJ2-5; D perhaps matches TRBD2 (7 bases). The CDR3 length is 18 residues. The germline gives CDR1 MGHRA, CDR2 YSYEKL. The V gene lost 1 base and the J gene lost 0 bases, with 18 bases spanning the gap. CDR3 protein: CASSQGRGGGHYQETQYF. The CDR3, as DNA: TGCGCCAGCAGCCAAGGACGGGGCGGGGGCCACTACCAAGAGACCCAGTACTTC.

The genes are TRBV18 and TRBJ2-3; D may be TRBD2 (6 bases). Germline V gene lookup returns CDR1 KGHSH and CDR2 LQKENI. This CDR3 is 16 amino acids long. Trimming shortened V by 4 bases and J by 2 bases, and 16 bases separated the two germline ends. CDR3 residues: CASSRYTSTNTDTQYF. Here the CDR3 DNA reads TGTGCCAGCTCACGTTATACTAGCACAAACACAGATACGCAGTATTTT. Variable domain in full (rest from reference TRBV18 and TRBJ2-3): NAGVMQNPRHLVRRRGQEARLRCSPMKGHSHVYWYRQLPEEGLKFMVYLQKENIIDESGMPKERFSAEFPKEGPSILRIQQVVRGDSAAYFCASSRYTSTNTDTQYFGPGTRLTVL.

The rearrangement uses TRBV5-6 and TRBJ1-2; D uncertain. The CDR3 runs 12 residues. The germline V gene has CDR1 SGHDT and CDR2 YYEEEE. The germline V and J ends were trimmed by 4 bases and 2 bases, with 6 bases remaining between them. The CDR3 DNA is TGTGCCAGCAGCCTGGACAACTATGGCTACACCTTC. It is translated as CASSLDNYGYTF. Filled out from reference TRBV5-6 and TRBJ1-2, the complete variable domain reads DAGVTQSPTHLIKTRGQQVTLRCSPKSGHDTVSWYQQALGQGPQFIFQYYEEEERQRGNFPDRFSGHQFPNYSSELNVNALLLGDSALYLCASSLDNYGYTFGSGTRLTVV.

The chain couples TRBV6-1 to TRBJ2-3; D is possibly TRBD2 (7 bases). The CDR3 has 14 residues. V was pared by 3 bases and J by 4 bases, with 11 bases between. Looked up from germline, CDR1 is MNHNS and CDR2 is SASEGT. For the CDR3, the DNA is TGTGCCAGCAGTGATGGGGGGGGCGCAGATACGCAGTATTTT. Amino acids: CASSDGGGADTQYF.

V gene TRBV5-6 combines with J gene TRBJ1-3; the D gene is possibly TRBD1 (5 bases). This CDR3 contains 13 residues. Germline V gives CDR1 SGHDT, CDR2 YYEEEE. The V end lost 0 bases, the J end lost 8 bases, and 9 bases lay between the germline ends. The CDR3 coding sequence is TGTGCCAGCAGCTTGGACAGGTCCTACACCATATATTTT. Translation gives CASSLDRSYTIYF.

The gene calls are TRBV6-1 and TRBJ1-5; D uncertain. The V end was cut by 2 bases, the J end by 2 bases, with 16 bases between. In germline, CDR1 is MNHNS, CDR2 SASEGT. This CDR3 is built from 17 residues. Written as DNA, the CDR3 is TGTGCCAGCAGTGAAAGTGCCGGGTACTGGGGCAATCAGCCCCAGCATTTT. Encoded protein: CASSESAGYWGNQPQHF.

This chain connects TRBV29-1 to TRBJ1-4; the match to TRBD1 covers 9 bases. The J segment lost 7 bases and the V segment lost 4 bases, leaving 13 bases of the junction unmatched. This CDR3 is 16 amino acids long. Germline lookup yields CDR1 SQVTM and CDR2 ANQGSEA. The DNA for the CDR3 is TGCAGCGTTGTGACTAAACAGGGGGCAAGGGGTGAAAAACTGTTTTTT. Translated: CSVVTKQGARGEKLFF.

The genes are TRBV9 and TRBJ1-6, with D hard to call. CDR3 length: 14 amino acids. Germline V gene lookup returns CDR1 SGDLS and CDR2 YYNGEE. Trimming took 1 base from V and 6 from J, leaving 8 bases between them. The DNA of the CDR3 is TGTGCCAGCAGCGTATTAGGCCGTAATTCACCCCTCCACTTT. It translates to CASSVLGRNSPLHF.

The chain combines TRBV6-1 with TRBJ2-5, with TRBD1 matching 10 bases. The CDR3 has 15 amino acids. Germline lookup yields CDR1 MNHNS and CDR2 SASEGT. Trimming at V came to 6 bases and at J to 5 bases, leaving 9 bases not matched to a gene. The chain's CDR3 is CASRDRDRGAETQYF. The CDR3 bases are TGTGCCAGCAGAGACCGGGACAGGGGCGCGGAGACCCAGTACTTC.

To note about this clone: The sample holds other DNA sequences that translate to the same CDR3. The chain is built from TRBV5-1 and TRBJ2-7; possibly TRBD1 or TRBD2 for D (5 bases each). Germline CDR1 reads SGHRS; CDR2 reads YFSETQ. The CDR3 runs 13 residues. Trimming left V 3 bases short and J 7 bases short, with 14 bases between. DNA for the CDR3: TGCGCCAGCAGCTCGACCGGGACGGATGAGCAGTACTTC. Its protein product is CASSSTGTDEQYF.

This clone has just one count. The chain employs TRBV19 and TRBJ1-2, with 8 bases fitting TRBD1. Germline lookup yields CDR1 LNHDA and CDR2 SQIVND (reference sequence). CDR3 length equals 13 residues. Unmatched junction bases numbered 5, after V lost 4 bases and J lost 7 bases. The DNA of the CDR3 is TGTGCCAGTAGTAAGGACAGGGTCTTTGGCTACACCTTC. Its protein product is CASSKDRVFGYTF. Supplemented by reference TRBV19 and TRBJ1-2, the full variable domain reads DGGITQSPKYLFRKEGQNVTLSCEQNLNHDAMYWYRQDPGQGLRLIYYSQIVNDFQKGDIAEGYSVSREKKESFPLTVTSAQKNPTAFYLCASSKDRVFGYTFGSGTRLTVV.

The rearrangement links TRBV10-3 to TRBJ2-5, with D perhaps matching TRBD2 (6 bases). Germline CDR1 is ENHRY and CDR2 is SYGVKD. Trimming stripped 8 bases from V and 2 bases from J, with 6 bases between. This CDR3 is 11 amino acids long. CDR3 in amino acids: CAIREQETQYF. The CDR3 DNA sequence: TGTGCCATCCGGGAGCAAGAGACCCAGTACTTC.

The V call is TRBV4-1, the J call TRBJ2-3; D is possibly TRBD2 (5 bases). The CDR3 contains 15 residues. Germline V lookup: CDR1 MGHRA, CDR2 YSYEKL. V gave up 3 bases and J gave up 4 bases, with 14 bases separating them. This chain's CDR3 is CASSHPPSGADTQYF. CDR3 DNA sequence: TGCGCCAGCAGCCACCCCCCCAGCGGCGCAGATACGCAGTATTTT.

The CDR3 DNA reads TGTGCCAGCAGTGAAGCGAAGGGGGCCACAGATACGCAGTATTTT. Translating gives CASSEAKGATDTQYF. The rearrangement links TRBV6-1 to TRBJ2-3, with TRBD1 identical over 7 bases. Germline V gives CDR1 MNHNS, CDR2 SASEGT. Trimming removed 0 bases from V and 2 bases from J; junction bases left unmatched: 2. The CDR3 is 15 residues long.

The chain is built from TRBV5-1 and TRBJ1-1; 7 bases agree with TRBD1. After removal of 1 base from V and 4 bases from J, the junction contained 4 bases not matched to a gene. CDR3 length: 14 amino acids. Germline loops: CDR1 SGHRS, CDR2 YFSETQ. The CDR3 loop is CASSLSQGGTEAFF. The DNA for the CDR3 is TGCGCCAGCAGCTTGTCCCAGGGGGGCACTGAAGCTTTCTTT. Combining the CDR3 with reference TRBV5-1 and TRBJ1-1 gives the whole variable domain KAGVTQTPRYLIKTRGQQVTLSCSPISGHRSVSWYQQTPGQGLQFLFEYFSETQRNKGNFPGRFSGRQFSNSRSEMNVSTLELGDSALYLCASSLSQGGTEAFFGQGTRLTVV.

This clone was recorded only once. This chain uses TRBV6-5 with TRBJ2-4, with TRBD1 matching 8 bases. CDR1 and CDR2 (germline): MNHEY, SVGAGI. After removal of 5 bases from V and 4 bases from J, the junction contained 7 bases not matched to a gene. There are 15 residues in the CDR3. The CDR3 DNA sequence: TGTGCCAGCAGTCTTACCCAGGGGGCTAAAAACATTCAGTACTTC. It codes for CASSLTQGAKNIQYF.

This rearrangement joins TRBV2 to TRBJ2-1; D ambiguous. Looked up from germline, CDR1 is SNHLY and CDR2 is FYNNEI. This CDR3 has 14 residues. V lost 1 base, J lost 2 bases, and 6 bases lay in between. The CDR3 nucleotides read TGTGCCAGCAGTGAAGATTCGGCCTACAATGAGCAGTTCTTC. It is translated as CASSEDSAYNEQFF.

The chain carries TRBV6-5 and TRBJ2-5; tentative D call: TRBD2 (6 bases). The CDR3 consists of 15 residues. V gave up 5 bases and J gave up 4 bases, with 17 bases separating them. CDR1 is MNHEY and CDR2 is SVGAGI in the germline V gene. In DNA form, the CDR3 reads TGTGCCAGCAGTCCGGGACTTTCGGCCCGAGAGACCCAGTACTTC. It is translated as CASSPGLSARETQYF.

This clone was counted between two and nine times. The chain couples TRBV4-2 to TRBJ2-2, with 7 nucleotides matching TRBD1. V was pared by 4 bases and J by 0 bases, with 8 bases of the junction left unmatched. Germline V gives CDR1 LGHNA, CDR2 YNFKEQ. There are 17 residues in the CDR3. The CDR3 nucleotides read TGTGCCAGCAGCCCCGTCGGACAGGCGGCGAACACCGGGGAGCTGTTTTTT. Protein: CASSPVGQAANTGELFF.

The chain carries TRBV4-1 and TRBJ2-3; no firm D call. CDR1 MGHRA and CDR2 YSYEKL come from the germline V gene. This CDR3 has 12 amino acids. Trimming left V 4 bases short and J 3 bases short, with 5 bases between. The CDR3 is CASSLNTDTQYF. The DNA of the CDR3 is TGCGCCAGCAGCCTCAATACAGATACGCAGTATTTT.

The chain uses TRBV30 and TRBJ2-5; D call uncertain. Germline V CDR1 and CDR2: GTSNPN, SVGIG (reference sequence). The CDR3 contains 12 residues. Trimming left V 4 bases short and J 4 bases short, with 10 bases between. The CDR3 DNA follows: TGTGCCTGGAATCCTACGACAGAGACCCAGTACTTC. Amino acids: CAWNPTTETQYF.

The gene calls are TRBV29-1 and TRBJ2-3; 7 positions match TRBD1. Germline V lookup: CDR1 SQVTM, CDR2 ANQGSEA. J gave up 2 bases and V 6 bases, and 5 bases lay outside the gene matches. This CDR3 comprises 13 residues. The chain's CDR3 is CSVDRDTTDTQYF. The CDR3 nucleotides are TGCAGCGTAGACAGGGATACCACAGATACGCAGTATTTT.

The sample holds one count of this clone. The rearrangement joins TRBV9 to TRBJ2-2; 13 nucleotides align to TRBD2. The CDR3 runs 18 residues. The germline V gene encodes CDR1 SGDLS and CDR2 YYNGEE. The V and J ends lost 0 bases and 3 bases, in that order; junction bases with no gene match: 5. As DNA, the CDR3 is TGTGCCAGCAGCGTAGGACTAGCGGGAGGTTCGGACACCGGGGAGCTGTTTTTT. Residues: CASSVGLAGGSDTGELFF.